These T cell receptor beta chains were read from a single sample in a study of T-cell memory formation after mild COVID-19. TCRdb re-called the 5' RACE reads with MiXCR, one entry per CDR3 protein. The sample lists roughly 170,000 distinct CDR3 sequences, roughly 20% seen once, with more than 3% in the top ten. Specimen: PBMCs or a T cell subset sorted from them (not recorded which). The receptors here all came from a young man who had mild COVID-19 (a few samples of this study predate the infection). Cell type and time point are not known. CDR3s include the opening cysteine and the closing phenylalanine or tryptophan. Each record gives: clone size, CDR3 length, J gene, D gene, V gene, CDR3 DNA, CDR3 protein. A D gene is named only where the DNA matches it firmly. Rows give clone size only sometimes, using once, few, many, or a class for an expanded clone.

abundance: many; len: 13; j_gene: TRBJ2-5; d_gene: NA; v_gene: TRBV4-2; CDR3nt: TGTGCCAGCAGCCAGGGGCCCGGGGAGACCCAGTACTTC; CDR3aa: CASSQGPGETQYF
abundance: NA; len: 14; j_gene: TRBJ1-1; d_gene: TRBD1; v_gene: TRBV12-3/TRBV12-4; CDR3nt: TGTGCCAGCAGTAGACAGGGGAGTGGGACTGAAGCTTTCTTT; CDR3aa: CASSRQGSGTEAFF
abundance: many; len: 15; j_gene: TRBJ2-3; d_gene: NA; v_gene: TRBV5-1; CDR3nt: TGCGCCAGCAGGGGACCTACTCTAAACACAGATACGCAGTATTTT; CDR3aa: CASRGPTLNTDTQYF
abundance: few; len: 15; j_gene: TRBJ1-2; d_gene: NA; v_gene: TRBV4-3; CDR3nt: TGCGCCAGCAGCCACCCGGGAGGTAGCGGATCTGGCTACACCTTC; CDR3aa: CASSHPGGSGSGYTF
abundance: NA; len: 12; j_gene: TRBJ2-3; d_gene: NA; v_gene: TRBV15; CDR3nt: TGTGCCACCAGCACAGATGGTGTAACGCAGTATTTT; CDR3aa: CATSTDGVTQYF
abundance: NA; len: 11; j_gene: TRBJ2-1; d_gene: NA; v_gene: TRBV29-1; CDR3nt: TGCAGCGTGGCGGGTACGCGTGAGCAGTTCTTC; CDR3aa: CSVAGTREQFF
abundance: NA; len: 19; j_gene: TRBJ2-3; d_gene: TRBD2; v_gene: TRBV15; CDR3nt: TGTGCCACCAGCAGAGATCATTCTAGCGGGGGCTCTAGCACAGATACGCAGTATTTT; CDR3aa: CATSRDHSSGGSSTDTQYF
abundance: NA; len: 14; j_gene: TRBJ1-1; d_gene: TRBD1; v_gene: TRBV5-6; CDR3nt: TGTGCCAGCAGAGGGGGCTTAGAAGGCACTGAAGCTTTCTTT; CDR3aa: CASRGGLEGTEAFF
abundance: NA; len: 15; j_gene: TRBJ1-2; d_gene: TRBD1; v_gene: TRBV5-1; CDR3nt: TGCGCCAGCAGCGGACGGACAGGGGACCCCTATGGCTACACCTTC; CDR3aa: CASSGRTGDPYGYTF
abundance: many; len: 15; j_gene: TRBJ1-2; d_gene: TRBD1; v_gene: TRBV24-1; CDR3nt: TGTGCCACCAGTGCCTGGACAGGGTCCGACTATGGCTACACCTTC; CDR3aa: CATSAWTGSDYGYTF